The clone carrying this T cell receptor (beta chain) has a handful of counts. Its antigen is currently unknown. These data are taken from a study of T cells after yellow fever vaccination. Turning to the study itself: SMART-Seq v4 Ultra Low Input prepared the low-cell-number fractions. Findings of the study overall: Contamination of FACS-sorted repertoires by abundant clonotypes from the bulk population could occur. Peaking on day 5 versus 15, the secondary response was faster but weaker.

Germline V gives CDR1 MNHNY, CDR2 SVGAGI (reference sequence). The CDR3 length is 15 residues. The junction had 9 bases not matched to a gene; V was cut back by 6 bases and J by 3 bases. Generation of TCR cDNA used 5'RACE template switching (which added a universal primer site and UMIs). TCRdb re-derived calls from the 5' RACE reads in MiXCR, one entry per CDR3 protein. The sample includes 350,000 to 550,000 distinct CDR3 sequences, approximately 18% of them seen just once. The chain recombines TRBV6-6 with TRBJ2-3, with TRBD1 identical over 7 bases. This clonotype was obtained from a man younger than 35 who received the YFV17D yellow fever vaccine. The input for sequencing was PBMCs, taken before the yellow fever booster vaccination. The CDR3 sequence is CASRTGTVSTDTQYF. The CDR3 region has the DNA TGTGCCAGCAGGACCGGGACAGTCAGTACAGATACGCAGTATTTT.